This paragraph covers one TCR beta chain sequence. Its target is unknown. The primer mix had 60 Vbeta and 13 Jbeta primers. Sequenced by immunoSEQ multiplex PCR; TCRdb stores in-frame clones only, minus some. The profile shows 150,000 to 200,000 clones, about 80% of them singletons. The data were taken from a study of cytomegalovirus exposure and HLA in healthy donors. Study results and limitations: For TCR beta chains, V- and J-gene trimming was later linked to a missense DCLRE1C variant. What was likely a sequencing artifact was a cluster of highly shared sequence variants. Sequencing depth across donors, presence/absence analyses assumed, was roughly uniform.

The TCR was taken from a man in his fifties or sixties in good health and CMV-seropositive. Source material: PBMCs.

CDR3 nucleotide sequence: TGTGCCAGTAGGCGGACAGGGAGACGTGGAGAGACCCAGTACTTC. Its protein product is CASRRTGRRGETQYF. The chain recombines TRBV19 with TRBJ2-5; 8 bases are shared with TRBD1. This CDR3 contains 15 residues. V was clipped by 6 bases and J by 4 bases; unmatched bases: 10. Germline V gene data show CDR1 as LNHDA and CDR2 as SQIVND (reference sequence).